This note documents a single TCR beta chain sequence. The target antigen is unknown. This specimen comes from a study of blood T cells in healthy people across ages. The CDR3 contains 15 residues. V was pared by 2 bases and J by 0 bases, with 8 bases between. In germline, CDR1 is MNHEY, CDR2 SVGEGT. It was with a sample-barcoded 5' primer and a J-beta primer mix that a second PCR of roughly 7 to 12 cycles was run. TCRdb itself ran the 5' RACE reads through MiXCR, one entry per CDR3 protein. The sample consists of approximately 290,000 distinct CDR3 sequences, around 27% of them appearing once. Every donor provided roughly 10 milliliters of peripheral blood. Each sample used at least 7 million PBMCs. General study findings and limits: Naive T cell percentage and TCR beta diversity correlated strongly.

Sample: blood. The TCR sequence derives from a woman aged 70 to 79 in good health. The chain recombines TRBV6-2 or TRBV6-3 with TRBJ1-5; D possibly corresponds to TRBD1 (5 bases). The CDR3 loop is CASSYGGGSNQPQHF. CDR3 DNA: TGTGCCAGCAGTTACGGCGGGGGTAGCAATCAGCCCCAGCATTTT.